This TCR beta chain was captured by sequencing in a study of response to subunit inactivated influenza vaccine. Trimming cost V 1 base and J 3 bases, with 13 bases left between them. Germline CDR1 and CDR2: MNHEY and SVGAGI. There are 15 residues in the CDR3. A single record per CDR3 protein comes from TCRdb applying MiXCR to the RT-PCR reads. The sample gives just under 550,000 distinct CDR3 sequences, approximately 24% of which show up once; 2.5% to 3% is in the top ten. The same sample was also studied in work on T cells expressing NK-cell markers. From that paper: UMIs were included in TCR beta cDNA generated by 5'RACE template switching. Cells sorted as CD3+CD56+NKG2C+, CD3+CD56+NKG2C- and CD3+CD56-NKG2C+ T cells supplied the TCR beta repertoires. NKG2C+ dominant clonotypes from 5 to 7 donors made up roughly 1.0-7.0% of CD8+ T cells. Whether the expanded NKG2C+ T cell clones recognized HCMV remained unclear.

The chain is built from TRBV6-5 and TRBJ2-7; D might be TRBD2 (5 bases). The receptor was derived from a man aged 50 or older who received an inactivated influenza vaccine. The sample here was CD4+ T cells sorted from PBMCs, taken about 13 days after vaccination. The CDR3 DNA reads TGTGCCAGCAGTTACTTCGGAGGTGGAATCTACGAGCAGTACTTC. It codes for CASSYFGGGIYEQYF.